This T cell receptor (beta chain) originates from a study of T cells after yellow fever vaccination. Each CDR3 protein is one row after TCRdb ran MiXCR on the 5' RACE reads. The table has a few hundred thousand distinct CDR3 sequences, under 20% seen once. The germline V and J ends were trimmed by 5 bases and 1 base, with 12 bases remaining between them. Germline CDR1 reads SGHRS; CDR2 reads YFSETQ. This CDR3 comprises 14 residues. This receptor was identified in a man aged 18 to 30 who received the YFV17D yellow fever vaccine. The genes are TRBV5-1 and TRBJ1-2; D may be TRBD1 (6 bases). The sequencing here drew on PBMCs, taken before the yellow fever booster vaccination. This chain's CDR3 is CASSSDSNNYGYTF. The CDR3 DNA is TGCGCCAGCAGTTCGGACAGCAATAACTATGGCTACACCTTC.